The TCR beta chain under discussion was sequenced for a study of identical twins. Germline V lookup: CDR1 DFQATT, CDR2 SNEGSKA (reference sequence). V lost 8 bases and J lost 0, with 11 bases in between. The CDR3 is 13 residues long. Study-wide points: Conclusions rested on cross-sectional statistics rather than following the same donors. Invariant T cells like MAIT and iNKT could partly confound the zero-insertion analyses. For out-of-frame alpha sequences shared by twins, low generation probability was in excess. The study found that models underestimated out-of-frame TCR alpha sharing in monozygotic twins.

As regards this clonotype: Its specificity is unknown.

TCRdb passed the 5' RACE reads through MiXCR, listing each CDR3 protein once. The data contain some 1,700,000 distinct CDR3 sequences, under 35% of them singletons. Input material: cord blood. The chain links TRBV20-1 to TRBJ2-1, with D tentatively TRBD1 or TRBD2 (5 bases each). The source of this sequence is a newborn girl in good health. DNA for the CDR3: TGCAGTTCCTCCGGGACCTCCTACAATGAGCAGTTCTTC. This translates into CSSSGTSYNEQFF.